The 16 T cell receptor beta chains given below trace back to one sample, sequenced in a study of shared clonotypes between healthy human individuals. TCRdb's copy holds only in-frame clones and misses some; the assay was immunoSEQ multiplex PCR. The sample carries 2.5 million or so clones, around nine tenths recorded once. Material for sequencing was naive CD4+ T cells sorted from blood. Subset of the sample: CD45RA+ positively selected. The receptors derive from a man between 18 and 35 years old in good health.

The V and J genes are TRBV2 and TRBJ2-2, with TRBD2 matching 9 bases. V lost 8 bases to trimming and J lost 5 bases; unmatched junction nucleotides: 6. Germline V lookup: CDR1 SNHLY, CDR2 FYNNEI. The CDR3 covers 14 residues. The CDR3 spells CASQLAGVTGELFF. DNA for the CDR3: TGTGCCAGCCAACTAGCGGGCGTAACCGGGGAGCTGTTTTTT.

V gene TRBV4-3 combines with J gene TRBJ1-5; unclear D gene. The V gene's germline CDR1 is LGHNA and CDR2 YSLEER. The CDR3 runs 15 residues. Trimming cost V 1 base and J 0 bases, with 7 bases left between them. The CDR3 DNA reads as TGCGCCAGCAGCCAAGGGGCAGGTAGCAATCAGCCCCAGCATTTT. Amino acids: CASSQGAGSNQPQHF.

The chain couples TRBV19 to TRBJ1-1, with no clear D. The CDR3 has 14 amino acids. Trimming cost V 7 bases and J 0 bases, with 12 bases left between them. CDR1 is LNHDA and CDR2 is SQIVND in the germline V gene (reference sequence). CDR3 residues: CASIPAALNTEAFF. CDR3 DNA sequence: TGTGCCAGTATTCCGGCAGCCTTGAACACTGAAGCTTTCTTT.

The V gene is TRBV5-1, the J gene TRBJ2-3; TRBD1 might be the D (5 bases). V gave up 1 base and J gave up 5 bases, with 14 bases separating them. The germline V gene encodes CDR1 SGHRS and CDR2 YFSETQ. This CDR3 is 15 amino acids long. The CDR3 nucleotides read TGCGCCAGCAGCTTGCAGGGTGAGTGGGGAGATACGCAGTATTTT. It is translated as CASSLQGEWGDTQYF.

This clone appeared once. V usage is TRBV5-6 and J usage is TRBJ1-2; D unresolved. With 4 bases removed from V and 1 base from J, the gap between germline ends came to 11 bases. Germline values: CDR1 SGHDT, CDR2 YYEEEE. There are 14 residues in the CDR3. The CDR3 sequence: CASSPRWVNYGYTF. The CDR3, as DNA: TGTGCCAGCAGCCCTCGGTGGGTTAACTATGGCTACACCTTC.

The V gene is TRBV5-1, the J gene TRBJ1-1; no firm D call. Looked up from germline, CDR1 is SGHRS and CDR2 is YFSETQ. This CDR3 comprises 13 residues. Trimming left V 0 bases short and J 4 bases short, with 7 bases between. CDR3 amino acids: CASSLDVSTEAFF. The CDR3 DNA sequence: TGCGCCAGCAGCTTGGATGTGAGCACTGAAGCTTTCTTT.

The V and J genes are TRBV30 and TRBJ2-1, with 10 bases matching TRBD2. V lost 5 bases and J lost 5; bases outside the gene matches: 9. The germline CDR1 and CDR2 sequences are GTSNPN and SVGIG (reference sequence). The CDR3 length is 15 residues. The DNA for the CDR3 is TGTGCCTGGGAGCGTCCGGGACTAGCGAACAATGAGCAGTTCTTC. Amino acids: CAWERPGLANNEQFF.

This chain links TRBV4-1 with TRBJ2-5; D gene ambiguous. The CDR3 is made up of 15 amino acids. From germline, CDR1 is MGHRA and CDR2 YSYEKL. Trimming took 3 bases from V and 1 from J, leaving 12 bases between them. The CDR3 loop reads CASSQVPLIQETQYF. CDR3 DNA sequence: TGCGCCAGCAGCCAGGTGCCACTAATCCAAGAGACCCAGTACTTC.

The chain employs TRBV19 and TRBJ2-2, with D perhaps TRBD1 or TRBD2 (6 bases each). V dropped 8 bases and J dropped 3 bases, with 13 bases sitting between them. The CDR3 sequence is 14 residues long. CDR1 and CDR2 from the germline V gene are LNHDA and SQIVND (reference sequence). The CDR3 reads CASSGATDTGELFF. CDR3 nucleotide sequence: TGTGCCAGTTCGGGGGCAACGGACACCGGGGAGCTGTTTTTT.

The chain combines TRBV2 with TRBJ2-3, with D perhaps TRBD2 (6 bases). CDR3 length: 15 amino acids. CDR1 and CDR2 (germline): SNHLY, FYNNEI. Trimming shortened V by 6 bases and J by 2 bases, and 15 bases separated the two germline ends. The CDR3 DNA sequence: TGTGCCAGCAGGGATTTGGGGGGAGACACAGATACGCAGTATTTT. The encoded protein is CASRDLGGDTDTQYF. The full variable domain, its missing parts supplied by reference TRBV2 and TRBJ2-3, is EPEVTQTPSHQVTQMGQEVILRCVPISNHLYFYWYRQILGQKVEFLVSFYNNEISEKSEIFDDQFSVERPDGSNFTLKIRSTKLEDSAMYFCASRDLGGDTDTQYFGPGTRLTVL.

This clone was found once. The chain uses TRBV6-6 and TRBJ1-1; 7 nucleotides agree with TRBD1. The J segment lost 6 bases and the V segment lost 6 bases, leaving 7 bases of the junction unmatched. Germline CDR1 reads MNHNY; CDR2 reads SVGAGI (reference sequence). The CDR3 is 13 amino acids. CDR3 in amino acids: CASRNGQAAEAFF. The DNA of the CDR3 is TGTGCCAGCAGAAATGGACAGGCGGCTGAAGCTTTCTTT.

The CDR3 sequence is CASSLDRGQGLAGELFF. The DNA of the CDR3 is TGTGCCAGCAGCTTAGATCGTGGACAGGGTCTCGCCGGGGAGCTGTTTTTT. The chain couples TRBV11-3 to TRBJ2-2, with 8 bases that match TRBD1. The V gene end was trimmed by 0 bases and the J gene end by 6 bases; junction bases not matched to a gene: 9. CDR3 length equals 17 residues. CDR1 and CDR2 (germline): SGHNT, YENEEA.

This clone was seen a handful of times. The chain couples TRBV30 to TRBJ1-5, with 9 positions matching TRBD1. V was pared by 1 base and J by 6 bases, with 7 bases of the junction left unmatched. This CDR3 is built from 15 residues. Germline V lookup: CDR1 GTSNPN, CDR2 SVGIG (reference sequence). The CDR3 reads CAWSAYTGGFQPQHF. The CDR3 DNA reads as TGTGCCTGGAGTGCATATACAGGGGGCTTTCAGCCCCAGCATTTT.

The chain has TRBV28 and TRBJ1-1, with 7 bases matching TRBD1. J gave up 0 bases and V 2 bases, and 9 bases lay outside the gene matches. The CDR3 is 17 amino acids. The germline V gene encodes CDR1 MDHEN and CDR2 SYDVKM. The CDR3 coding sequence is TGTGCCAGCAGTTTAGAAGACAGGGCCCTCATGAACACTGAAGCTTTCTTT. Amino acids: CASSLEDRALMNTEAFF.

Note on this clone: Germline and junction disagree at one end, which may indicate a read error. The rearrangement joins TRBV7-7 to TRBJ1-6; D gene ambiguous. Germline loops: CDR1 SSHAT, CDR2 FNYEAQ (reference sequence). This CDR3 has 13 amino acids. The CDR3, as DNA: TGTGCTAGCAGCCTAGACCATAATTCACCCCTCCACTTT. This codes for CASSLDHNSPLHF.

About this clone: Other DNA sequences from this sample encode an identical CDR3 as well. The chain recombines TRBV7-6 with TRBJ1-1, with D maybe TRBD1 (5 bases). V was clipped by 5 bases and J by 4 bases, with 14 bases between them. Germline loops: CDR1 SGHVS, CDR2 FNYEAQ. The CDR3 sequence is 14 residues long. CDR3 nucleotide sequence: TGTGCCAGCAGCCTTCAGGGTAGCGGCACTGAAGCTTTCTTT. This translates into CASSLQGSGTEAFF.